This entry lists 27 T cell receptor beta chains sequenced from one sample in a study of low-dose radiotherapy and immunotherapy resistance in tumors. Sample time point: before trial treatment. Amplification of TCRs used a constant-region primer and V-primer adapter for roughly 18 PCR cycles. TCRdb used MiXCR to reprocess the reads, holding one entry per CDR3 protein. Of approximately 47,000 distinct CDR3 sequences listed, about 12% were seen once; the top ten hold about 6.2%. The sequences come from PBMCs, collected before treatment. All receptors come from a female donor with ovarian cancer.

This clonotype was counted many times. This chain uses TRBV6-5 with TRBJ2-5; D possibly corresponds to TRBD1 (5 bases). This CDR3 has 13 amino acids. V lost 0 bases, J lost 3 bases, and 5 bases lay in between. CDR1 and CDR2 from the germline V gene are MNHEY and SVGAGI. For the CDR3, the DNA is TGTGCCAGCAGTTACTCAGGGGAAGAGACCCAGTACTTC. This translates into CASSYSGEETQYF.

This clonotype was seen repeatedly, ten times or more. The chain employs TRBV10-3 and TRBJ2-7; weak D call: TRBD1 (5 bases). The ends were cut back, 5 bases at V and 2 bases at J, with 7 bases in the middle. Germline CDR1 reads ENHRY; CDR2 reads SYGVKD. This CDR3 region has 12 residues. The chain's CDR3 is CAISWTPYEQYF. CDR3 in DNA: TGTGCCATCAGTTGGACACCCTACGAGCAGTACTTC.

The table lists this clonotype with many counts. This chain uses TRBV6-6 with TRBJ1-5; no clear D gene. In germline, CDR1 is MNHNY, CDR2 SVGAGI (reference sequence). The CDR3 totals 15 residues. V lost 1 base and J 4 bases, leaving 11 bases between the germline ends. The CDR3 here is CASSYFGVGNQPQHF. The CDR3 coding sequence is TGTGCCAGCAGTTACTTTGGGGTCGGGAATCAGCCCCAGCATTTT.

To note about this clonotype: An end of the junction differs from the germline gene, which may be a read error. The chain carries TRBV14 and TRBJ2-1; 8 bases match TRBD1. The germline V gene has CDR1 SGHDN and CDR2 FVKESK. The CDR3 runs 12 residues. The CDR3 DNA follows: TGTGCGAGCAGCCAGGACAGGGTTGAGCAGATCTTC. Its protein is CASSQDRVEQIF.

This clonotype was counted many times. The chain is built from TRBV10-3 and TRBJ1-1; tentatively, D is TRBD1 (6 bases). The CDR3 extends over 14 amino acids. The germline CDR1 and CDR2 sequences are ENHRY and SYGVKD. V lost 5 bases and J lost 0, with 10 bases in between. DNA of the CDR3: TGTGCCATCAGTAGTAGGGGGGTGAACACTGAAGCTTTCTTT. As protein: CAISSRGVNTEAFF.

This clonotype was counted many times. This rearrangement joins TRBV5-6 to TRBJ2-2; D tentatively fits TRBD1 or TRBD2 (6 bases each). CDR3 size: 17 residues. Germline V gene data show CDR1 as SGHDT and CDR2 as YYEEEE. V was shortened by 2 bases and J by 8 bases, with 22 bases between the two germline ends. The CDR3 DNA reads TGTGCCAGCAGCTTCCCCCCTGGAGGGGGGCATGCAGGGGAGCTGTTTTTT. It codes for CASSFPPGGGHAGELFF. The full variable domain, with the rest looked up from reference TRBV5-6 and TRBJ2-2, is DAGVTQSPTHLIKTRGQQVTLRCSPKSGHDTVSWYQQALGQGPQFIFQYYEEEERQRGNFPDRFSGHQFPNYSSELNVNALLLGDSALYLCASSFPPGGGHAGELFFGEGSRLTVL.

This clonotype was seen repeatedly, ten times or more. The V call is TRBV7-2, the J call TRBJ2-7; D unresolved. The germline V gene encodes CDR1 SGHTA and CDR2 FQGNSA. The CDR3 covers 16 residues. V lost 2 bases and J lost 6, with 20 bases in between. The CDR3 DNA sequence: TGTGCCAGCAGCTTAAAGTCATCTAGTTTGTCAGGCGAGCAGTACTTC. This encodes CASSLKSSSLSGEQYF.

There are a few counts of this clonotype. The chain is built from TRBV12-3 or TRBV12-4 and TRBJ1-1; TRBD1 might be the D (5 bases). V shed 2 bases and J shed 7 bases, with 11 bases lying between them. The CDR3 totals 13 residues. As DNA, the CDR3 is TGTGCCAGCAGTTTAATGGGTGGGGGTGAAGCTTTCTTT. Translating it yields CASSLMGGGEAFF.

This clonotype was counted many times. The genes are TRBV2 and TRBJ2-7; D call uncertain. V lost 8 bases to trimming and J lost 2 bases, with 7 bases between them. The CDR3 sequence is 11 residues long. The germline V gene encodes CDR1 SNHLY and CDR2 FYNNEI. CDR3 region: CASRMTYEQYF. The CDR3 nucleotides are TGTGCCAGCCGCATGACCTACGAGCAGTACTTC.

This clonotype showed up many times. The gene calls are TRBV28 and TRBJ2-7, with TRBD2 as a possible D gene (6 bases). V lost 2 bases and J 6 bases, leaving 14 bases between the germline ends. This CDR3 contains 14 residues. CDR1 is MDHEN, CDR2 SYDVKM, per germline. The CDR3 DNA follows: TGTGCCAGCAGTTTAGGGGGGAGCAACCGCGAGCAGTACTTC. This encodes CASSLGGSNREQYF.

The table lists this clonotype with many counts. The germline gene is not matched at one end of the junction; a read error may be the cause. The chain joins TRBV5-1 to TRBJ2-7; 8 nucleotides align to TRBD1. The germline V gene has CDR1 SGHRS and CDR2 YFSETQ. The CDR3 contains 15 residues. The CDR3 DNA is TGTGCCAGCAGCTTGGCCGGGACAGGCCACTACGAGCAGTACTTC. Translation: CASSLAGTGHYEQYF.

This clonotype was recorded at least ten times. The chain joins TRBV27 to TRBJ2-3; D is possibly TRBD2 (6 bases). The CDR3 is made up of 13 amino acids. Germline CDR1 is MNHEY and CDR2 is SMNVEV (reference sequence). V was pared by 6 bases and J by 2 bases, with 9 bases between. In DNA form, the CDR3 reads TGTGCCAGCAGCTGGACTAACACAGATACGCAGTATTTT. It encodes CASSWTNTDTQYF.

This clonotype was detected ten times or more. V gene TRBV9 combines with J gene TRBJ2-5; 9 bases agree with TRBD2. CDR1 and CDR2 from the germline V gene are SGDLS and YYNGEE. V lost 2 bases and J lost 1; bases outside the gene matches: 6. The CDR3 totals 16 residues. As DNA, the CDR3 is TGTGCCAGCAGCGTTGGGGTAGCGGGAGTCCAAGAGACCCAGTACTTC. This encodes CASSVGVAGVQETQYF.

This clonotype showed up many times. The CDR3, as DNA: TGTGCCAGCAGCCCCGTTACAGGCGAAAAACTGTTTTTT. Protein: CASSPVTGEKLFF. V and J are TRBV7-2 and TRBJ1-4, with a weak D call TRBD1 (5 bases). Trimming took off 5 bases at V and 8 bases at J, with 12 bases between the two ends. CDR3 length equals 13 residues. The germline CDR1 and CDR2 sequences are SGHTA and FQGNSA.

This clonotype was detected ten times or more. This chain uses TRBV2 with TRBJ2-7; D possibly corresponds to TRBD2 (5 bases). The CDR3 is made up of 11 amino acids. The germline V and J ends were trimmed by 5 bases and 5 bases, with 7 bases remaining between them. Germline V lookup: CDR1 SNHLY, CDR2 FYNNEI. CDR3 coding DNA: TGTGCCAGCAGTACTAGGGACGAGCAGTACTTC. Protein product: CASSTRDEQYF.

This clonotype was observed a few times. This probably arose from a read error, given a far larger clone one base away. The chain recombines TRBV10-2 with TRBJ2-5; no firm D call. This CDR3 has 14 residues. The germline V gene encodes CDR1 WSHSY and CDR2 SAAADI. This chain's CDR3 is CAINEGQAQETQYF. The CDR3 DNA reads as TGTGCCATCAATGAAGGGCAGGCCCAAGAGACCCAGTACTTC.

Regarding this clonotype: A single base is all that separates this from a far larger clone, so a read error is likely. The rearrangement links TRBV5-1 to TRBJ2-7, with D unclear. The J call may be wrong; the DNA end is better matched by TRBJ2-1. Per germline, CDR1 SGHRS and CDR2 YFSETQ. This CDR3 has 11 amino acids. The CDR3 loop reads CASSLQSGQFF. The CDR3 DNA reads TGCGCCAGCAGCTTGCAGTCTGGGCAGTTCTTC.

This clonotype has at least ten counts. The CDR3 DNA reads as TGTGCCAGTACCCAGGGGGCACGACAGCCCCAGCATTTT. This encodes CASTQGARQPQHF. The chain links TRBV19 to TRBJ1-5; 8 bases are shared with TRBD1. This CDR3 contains 13 residues. CDR1 LNHDA and CDR2 SQIVND come from the germline V gene (reference sequence). Trimming took 7 bases from V and 7 from J; bases not matched to a gene: 6.

This clonotype was seen repeatedly, ten times or more. CDR3 amino acids: CASSTGQGSYEQYF. The CDR3 bases are TGCGCCAGCAGCACGGGACAGGGCTCCTACGAGCAGTACTTC. This rearrangement joins TRBV5-1 to TRBJ2-7; 9 bases fit TRBD1. Germline CDR1 is SGHRS and CDR2 is YFSETQ. Trimming took 4 bases from V and 0 from J; bases not matched to a gene: 2. This CDR3 region has 14 residues.

This clonotype was seen ten or more times. The chain employs TRBV12-5 and TRBJ1-1; unclear D gene. Between the trimmed V and J ends, which lost 0 bases and 8 bases, there was a span of 16 bases. CDR3 length: 15 residues. The germline CDR1 and CDR2 sequences are LGHNT and FRNRAP. As DNA, the CDR3 is TGTGCTAGTGGTTTGGTACTTTCAGGAGTTCCCGAAGCTTTCTTT. It encodes CASGLVLSGVPEAFF.

This clonotype was found many times. The V call is TRBV5-1, the J call TRBJ2-3, with 10 bases aligning to TRBD1. There are 15 residues in the CDR3. Trimming cost V 4 bases and J 5 bases; bases outside gene matches: 7. The germline V gene encodes CDR1 SGHRS and CDR2 YFSETQ. The CDR3 sequence is CASSGRTGGLDTQYF. The CDR3 region has the DNA TGCGCCAGCAGCGGCCGGACAGGGGGATTAGATACGCAGTATTTT.

This clonotype was counted at least ten times. The chain joins TRBV27 to TRBJ2-3; tentatively, D is TRBD1 (5 bases). The CDR3 covers 15 residues. Germline CDR1 is MNHEY and CDR2 is SMNVEV (reference sequence). With 3 bases removed from V and 6 bases from J, the gap between germline ends came to 16 bases. The CDR3 region is CASSLGRRRTDTQYF. The CDR3 coding sequence is TGTGCCAGCAGTTTGGGGCGGAGAAGGACGGATACGCAGTATTTT.

This clonotype was seen at least ten times. The CDR3 DNA reads TGTGCCAGCACGGACAGATACAATGAGCAGTTCTTC. It specifies CASTDRYNEQFF. J is TRBJ2-1 and V is TRBV6-2 or TRBV6-3; D is perhaps TRBD1 (6 bases). CDR3 length: 12 residues. Trimming took 7 bases from V and 4 from J, leaving 8 bases between them. Germline-derived CDR1 and CDR2 are MNHEY and SVGEGT.

The sample holds many counts of this clonotype. This chain uses TRBV13 with TRBJ2-1; TRBD1 or TRBD2 may be the D gene (5 bases each). CDR3 length: 12 residues. Germline loops: CDR1 PRHDT, CDR2 FYEKMQ (reference sequence). The V gene lost 5 bases and the J gene lost 9 bases, with 11 bases spanning the gap. The CDR3 DNA follows: TGTGCCAGCAGCCTCCCGAGGGGTGAGCAGTTCTTC. It is translated as CASSLPRGEQFF. Filled out from reference TRBV13 and TRBJ2-1, the complete variable domain reads AAGVIQSPRHLIKEKRETATLKCYPIPRHDTVYWYQQGPGQDPQFLISFYEKMQSDKGSIPDRFSAQQFSDYHSELNMSSLELGDSALYFCASSLPRGEQFFGPGTRLTVL.

This clonotype showed up many times. This sequence joins TRBV11-2 and TRBJ1-1; perhaps TRBD1 as D (6 bases). The germline V and J ends were trimmed by 5 bases and 0 bases, with 10 bases remaining between them. Germline CDR1 is SGHAT and CDR2 is FQNNGV. There are 14 residues in the CDR3. Here the CDR3 reads CASSPGQLNTEAFF. The DNA of the CDR3 is TGTGCCAGCAGCCCAGGACAGTTGAACACTGAAGCTTTCTTT.

At least ten counts were recorded for this clonotype. This chain connects TRBV12-3 or TRBV12-4 to TRBJ2-7; 8 bases agree with TRBD1. The CDR3 runs to 13 residues. V lost 6 bases and J lost 2; bases outside the gene matches: 3. The CDR3 here is CASRGQATYEQYF. CDR3 nucleotide sequence: TGTGCCAGCAGGGGACAGGCCACCTACGAGCAGTACTTC.

This clonotype showed up just once. This chain uses TRBV2 with TRBJ2-1, with 13 positions matching TRBD2. V was clipped by 8 bases and J by 5 bases; unmatched bases: 18. Germline assignment: CDR1 SNHLY and CDR2 FYNNEI. CDR3 size: 19 residues. CDR3 loop: CASQLAGVPGTSGDNEQFF. The CDR3 nucleotides read TGTGCCAGCCAACTAGCGGGAGTCCCCGGGACTAGCGGGGACAATGAGCAGTTCTTC.